The present entry profiles one T cell receptor (beta chain) with its context. Its antigen is currently not known. Base quality data are lacking; no much larger clone is found one base away. This record comes from a study of blood T cell repertoires in COVID-19 (TCRdb year 2020). Some background on the complete study: Recovered participants in ImmuneRACE Cohort 3 were defined by two consecutive negative NP/OP PCR tests, clearance by a healthcare professional, or resolution of symptoms. The collaborator samples originated in the United States, Italy and Spain and spanned the acute and convalescent phases of COVID-19. The material from the prospective study consisted of cDNA or gDNA derived from T cells, B-cell-depleted T cells, or PBMCs. The dataset comprised deeply sampled blood TCRbeta repertoires from subjects exposed to, actively infected with, or recovered from COVID-19. The repertoires were released in a freely available public database meant as a resource for research on the immune response to SARS-CoV-2. The samples were drawn from the first 160 participants of the ongoing ImmuneRACE study and from over 950 subjects provided by 6 global collaborators. Sample metadata almost always included a de-identified subject ID, COVID-19 status, age in years and sex. Where available, HLA class I and class II types were taken from metadata supplied by the sample provider and were not determined by assay-based typing. The study at large found these results: How much clinical and demographic metadata was included differed by source and by participant, and the metadata was provided uncurated.

Including cysteine and phenylalanine, the CDR3 has 19 amino acids. Of the read, only the CDR3 DNA is kept; its 57 bases are in frame from base 1. V and J are truncated by 0 bases and 0 bases respectively, leaving an intervening sequence of 18 bases. Looking up the germline V gene yields CDR1 KGHSH and CDR2 LQKENI. In the prospective study, participants were roughly 18 to 89 years old, resided in 20 to 30 geographic areas of the United States, and were enrolled through a virtual design. Cohort assignment in the prospective study relied on participant-reported clinical history from a screening survey and a study questionnaire. In the prospective study, mobile phlebotomists collected whole blood, serum and a nasopharyngeal or oropharyngeal swab from each participant. Over an approximately two-month period, participants in the prospective study had the option of providing additional blood draws and questionnaires. Before DNA extraction, blood samples from the prospective study were shipped at room temperature or frozen.

TCRbeta CDR3 regions were amplified from genomic DNA by means of the immunoSEQ Assay, a bias-controlled multiplex PCR. As for the original processing: The number of nucleated cells in each sample was estimated by amplification of reference gene primers within the assay. Sequence reads were collapsed and filtered to measure the absolute abundance of every unique TCRbeta CDR3 rearrangement. For each sample, productive Simpson clonality was calculated as the square root of Simpson's diversity index over productive rearrangements. TCRdb carries this immuneACCESS record with in-frame sequences only. Its versions omit some clonotypes, under half of them owing to an unresolved V gene in the studies checked, with the rest unexplained. D and trimming were read from the DNA, whereas the V and J calls and clone size are those reported in that table. The sample table holds roughly 150,000 clones, of which roughly 84% were seen once. The ten most abundant clones make up more than 3% of the sample.

Sequencing was done on a sample of PBMCs or T cells enriched from blood (not recorded which). The sequence joins TRBV18 to TRBJ2-1; the D gene cannot be resolved reliably. This TCR came from a middle-aged man in a cohort exposed to, infected with or recovered from COVID-19 (not recorded which). The CDR3 protein is CASSPPAGPDPSSYNEQFF. In nucleotides, the sequence is TGTGCCAGCTCACCACCGGCAGGCCCCGATCCGAGCTCCTACAATGAGCAGTTCTTC.